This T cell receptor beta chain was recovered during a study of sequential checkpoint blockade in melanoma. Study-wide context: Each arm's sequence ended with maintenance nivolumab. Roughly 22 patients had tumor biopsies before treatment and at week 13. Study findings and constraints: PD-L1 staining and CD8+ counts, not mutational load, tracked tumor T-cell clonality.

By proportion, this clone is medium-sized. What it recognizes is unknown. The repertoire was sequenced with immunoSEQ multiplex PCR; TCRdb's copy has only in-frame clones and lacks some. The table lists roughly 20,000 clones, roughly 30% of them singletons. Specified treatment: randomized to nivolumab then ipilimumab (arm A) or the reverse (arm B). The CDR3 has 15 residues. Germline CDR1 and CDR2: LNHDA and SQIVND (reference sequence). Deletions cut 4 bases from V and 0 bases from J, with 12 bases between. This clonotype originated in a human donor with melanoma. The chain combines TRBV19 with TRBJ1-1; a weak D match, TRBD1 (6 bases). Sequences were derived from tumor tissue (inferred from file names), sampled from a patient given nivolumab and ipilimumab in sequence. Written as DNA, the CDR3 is TGTGCCAGTAGTACCTTGGACAGCATGAACACTGAAGCTTTCTTT. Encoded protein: CASSTLDSMNTEAFF.